Below are 18 T cell receptor beta chains sequenced from a single sample in a study of T cell responses to AZD1222 COVID-19 vaccine. This table comes from immunoSEQ multiplex PCR, and its TCRdb copy is limited to in-frame clones, with some not included. The sample lists roughly 80,000 clones; approximately 88% were seen once. The sequenced sample was peripheral blood, obtained on day 0 of MenACWY control vaccination. The receptors come from an adult in good health.

V gene TRBV9 combines with J gene TRBJ1-3, with D maybe TRBD1 (6 bases). The germline V and J ends were trimmed by 2 bases and 4 bases, with 19 bases remaining between them. The germline gives CDR1 SGDLS, CDR2 YYNGEE. The CDR3 runs 17 residues. CDR3 DNA sequence: TGTGCCAGCAGCGTGTCGGACAGCCAAGGCCGCGGAAACACCATATATTTT. Encoded protein: CASSVSDSQGRGNTIYF.

This clone has more than one count but fewer than ten. This rearrangement joins TRBV12-3 or TRBV12-4 to TRBJ1-2; tentative D call: TRBD1 (6 bases). Between the trimmed V and J ends, which lost 3 bases and 10 bases, there was a span of 15 bases. The length of the CDR3 is 13 residues. Written as DNA, the CDR3 is TGTGCCAGCAGTTTCCTGACTAGGGGGGACTACACCTTC. This sequence encodes CASSFLTRGDYTF.

The chain recombines TRBV11-2 with TRBJ2-4, with 8 bases that match TRBD1. The CDR3 is 15 residues long. V was clipped by 5 bases and J by 8 bases; unmatched bases: 11. CDR1 SGHAT and CDR2 FQNNGV come from the germline V gene. CDR3 DNA sequence: TGTGCCAGCAGCCGACCTCTGGACAGGGTGGACATTCAGTACTTC. Translated, it gives CASSRPLDRVDIQYF.

V and J are TRBV6-5 and TRBJ1-2, with TRBD1 matching 8 bases. The V gene end was trimmed by 8 bases and the J gene end by 7 bases; junction bases not matched to a gene: 12. Germline V gives CDR1 MNHEY, CDR2 SVGAGI. The CDR3 runs 14 residues. In DNA form, the CDR3 reads TGTGCCAGCTTACACCCGGACAGGGTGGGTGGCTACACCTTC. Translation gives CASLHPDRVGGYTF.

V gene TRBV5-1 combines with J gene TRBJ2-7; TRBD1 or TRBD2 may be the D gene (5 bases each). The germline V and J ends were trimmed by 1 base and 5 bases, with 13 bases remaining between them. The CDR3 has 14 amino acids. CDR1 is SGHRS and CDR2 is YFSETQ in the germline V gene. Written as DNA, the CDR3 is TGCGCCAGCAGCTTGCGTTCGGGGACGGACGAGCAGTACTTC. Translation: CASSLRSGTDEQYF.

The chain joins TRBV7-2 to TRBJ2-5, with D unclear. The CDR3 runs 13 residues. Germline V gene data show CDR1 as SGHTA and CDR2 as FQGNSA. The ends were cut back, 1 base at V and 5 bases at J, with 8 bases in the middle. The CDR3 region is CASSLGMYETQYF. In nucleotides, the CDR3 is TGTGCCAGCAGCTTAGGCATGTATGAGACCCAGTACTTC.

For the CDR3, the DNA is TGTGCCAGCAGCCTTCCGACAGGGAGGCAAACCTTC. Encoded protein: CASSLPTGRQTF. The chain is built from TRBV14 and TRBJ1-2; 7 nucleotides match TRBD1. Per the germline V gene, CDR1 is SGHDN and CDR2 is FVKESK. The length of the CDR3 is 12 residues. Losses at the gene ends were 4 bases for V and 14 bases for J; bases not matched to a gene: 10.

This chain links TRBV19 with TRBJ1-1; D is unclear. V was trimmed by 3 bases and J by 5 bases, leaving 16 bases between them. Per the germline V gene, CDR1 is LNHDA and CDR2 is SQIVND (reference sequence). CDR3 length: 15 residues. Here the CDR3 reads CASSMMGFSGTEAFF. The CDR3 DNA reads as TGTGCCAGTAGTATGATGGGGTTTAGCGGAACTGAAGCTTTCTTT. Together with reference TRBV19 and TRBJ1-1, the CDR3 gives the full variable domain: DGGITQSPKYLFRKEGQNVTLSCEQNLNHDAMYWYRQDPGQGLRLIYYSQIVNDFQKGDIAEGYSVSREKKESFPLTVTSAQKNPTAFYLCASSMMGFSGTEAFFGQGTRLTVV.

The table lists this clone with a count of one. This sequence joins TRBV11-3 and TRBJ2-1; a possible D gene is TRBD2 (6 bases). Looked up from germline, CDR1 is SGHNT and CDR2 is YENEEA. CDR3 length: 15 residues. Trimming stripped 5 bases from V and 1 base from J, with 12 bases between. DNA of the CDR3: TGTGCCAGCAGCCTCGGCGGGGTTTCCTACAATGAGCAGTTCTTC. Amino acid sequence: CASSLGGVSYNEQFF.

This clone was seen just once. The rearrangement joins TRBV5-1 to TRBJ2-3; 8 bases match TRBD1. Germline-derived CDR1 and CDR2 are SGHRS and YFSETQ. The CDR3 sequence is 15 residues long. J was trimmed by 1 base and V by 4 bases; bases with no gene match: 5. Here the CDR3 reads CASSTGQGGTDTQYF. CDR3 nucleotide sequence: TGCGCCAGCAGCACAGGACAGGGTGGCACAGATACGCAGTATTTT.

This rearrangement joins TRBV6-6 to TRBJ2-5, with 11 nucleotides matching TRBD2. The CDR3 is 15 amino acids. Losses at the gene ends were 2 bases for V and 5 bases for J; bases not matched to a gene: 4. The germline gives CDR1 MNHNY, CDR2 SVGAGI (reference sequence). CDR3 bases: TGTGCCAGCAGTTACCTAGCGGGGGGCGGGGAGACCCAGTACTTC. Translated, it gives CASSYLAGGGETQYF.

The V and J genes are TRBV7-8 and TRBJ1-2; TRBD1 matches 7 bases. The J segment lost 5 bases and the V segment lost 0 bases, leaving 12 bases of the junction unmatched. The length of the CDR3 is 17 residues. The germline V gene has CDR1 SGHVS and CDR2 FQNEAQ. CDR3 nucleotides: TGTGCCAGCAGCTTAGCGAACAGGGGAAGGGGGCCTTATGGCTACACCTTC. Its translation is CASSLANRGRGPYGYTF.

Only one count was recorded for this clone. The chain links TRBV4-1 to TRBJ1-2, with D perhaps matching TRBD1 (5 bases). The length of the CDR3 is 12 residues. V lost 5 bases and J 7 bases, leaving 11 bases between the germline ends. Germline V gene sequence: CDR1 MGHRA, CDR2 YSYEKL. CDR3 DNA: TGCGCCAGCAGCACCCAGGGTTCTGGCTACACCTTC. It translates to CASSTQGSGYTF.

The chain couples TRBV7-2 to TRBJ2-1; D remains ambiguous. The CDR3 covers 15 residues. Trimming left V 6 bases short and J 0 bases short, with 12 bases between. Germline CDR1 and CDR2: SGHTA and FQGNSA. This CDR3 reads CASSPDYSSYNEQFF. The CDR3 DNA sequence: TGTGCCAGCAGTCCGGATTATTCCTCCTACAATGAGCAGTTCTTC.

This chain links TRBV6-2 or TRBV6-3 with TRBJ1-5, with TRBD1 as a possible D gene (5 bases). The CDR3 spans 16 residues. Per the germline V gene, CDR1 is MNHEY and CDR2 is SVGEGT. Trimming took 2 bases from V and 7 from J, leaving 18 bases between them. This CDR3 is CASSYPGTVLGQPQHF. The CDR3 DNA reads as TGTGCCAGCAGTTACCCCGGGACCGTCCTAGGCCAGCCCCAGCATTTT.

The table lists this clone with a count of one. J is TRBJ2-7 and V is TRBV30, with D uncertain. The length of the CDR3 is 16 residues. Deletions cut 1 base from V and 3 bases from J, with 19 bases between. Germline lookup yields CDR1 GTSNPN and CDR2 SVGIG (reference sequence). The chain's CDR3 is CAWSAPGPLKGYEQYF. DNA for the CDR3: TGTGCCTGGAGTGCTCCCGGACCCCTAAAGGGCTACGAGCAGTACTTC.

The J gene is TRBJ1-6, the V gene TRBV5-1, with D perhaps TRBD1 (6 bases). Trimming removed 0 bases from V and 7 bases from J, with 11 bases in between. Germline V gene data show CDR1 as SGHRS and CDR2 as YFSETQ. This CDR3 comprises 15 residues. The CDR3 here is CASSLGGAPNSPLHF. DNA of the CDR3: TGCGCCAGCAGCTTGGGGGGGGCTCCGAATTCACCCCTCCACTTT.

The chain carries TRBV25-1 and TRBJ1-2; a weak D match, TRBD1 (6 bases). V lost 7 bases and J 5 bases, leaving 11 bases between the germline ends. Germline CDR1 MGHDK, CDR2 SYGVNS. The CDR3 consists of 12 residues. The CDR3 loop is CASNGQGYGYTF. DNA for the CDR3: TGTGCCAGCAACGGGCAGGGGTATGGCTACACCTTC.